The clone carrying this T cell receptor (beta chain) has just one count. The CDR3 totals 15 residues. The germline V gene has CDR1 SGDLS and CDR2 YYNGEE. Trimming removed 0 bases at V and 4 bases at J, with 13 bases between. This sample was taken from a study of blood T cell repertoires in COVID-19. Methods used by the authors: The authors estimated nucleated cell counts from reference gene primer amplification. Assay used: immunoSEQ multiplex PCR; TCRdb lists only in-frame clones, some missing. V, J and clone size derive from that table, while D and trimming were established from the DNA sequence. The table shows about 130,000 clones, with more than 75% occurring only once.

Sequenced sample: peripheral blood. This rearrangement joins TRBV9 to TRBJ1-2; D is perhaps TRBD1 (6 bases). This TCR came from a human donor in a cohort sampled during active COVID-19. The CDR3 reads CASSVAPTGTYGYTF. The CDR3 DNA sequence: TGTGCCAGCAGCGTAGCCCCCACAGGGACCTATGGCTACACCTTC.